This entry lists 11 T cell receptor beta chains sequenced from one sample in a study of cytomegalovirus exposure and HLA in healthy donors. Some clones are missing from TCRdb's copy, which holds only in-frame ones; the method was immunoSEQ multiplex PCR. The sample lists fewer than 200,000 clones; approximately 89% were seen once. Input material: PBMCs. Receptors originate from a man aged 18 to 29 in good health and CMV-seropositive.

In this sample, this clone turned up once. V is TRBV14 and J is TRBJ2-1, with TRBD2 matching 9 bases. Germline lookup yields CDR1 SGHDN and CDR2 FVKESK. The length of the CDR3 is 13 residues. With V trimmed by 4 bases and J by 13 bases, 8 bases remained unmatched. CDR3 DNA sequence: TGTGCCAGCAGCCCGGTAGCGGGAGCGCTCCAGTTCTTC. Protein product: CASSPVAGALQFF.

This chain connects TRBV10-2 to TRBJ1-1, with a weak D call TRBD1 (6 bases). With 6 bases removed from V and 4 bases from J, the gap between germline ends came to 12 bases. The CDR3 is 13 residues long. The germline CDR1 and CDR2 sequences are WSHSY and SAAADI. CDR3 residues: CASRQGRVTEAFF. The CDR3 DNA sequence: TGCGCCAGCAGACAGGGTCGTGTCACTGAAGCTTTCTTT.

The chain uses TRBV4-2 and TRBJ2-7, with 9 bases fitting TRBD2. The CDR3 extends over 16 amino acids. The junction had 8 bases not matched to a gene; V was cut back by 4 bases and J by 1 base. The V gene's germline CDR1 is LGHNA and CDR2 YNFKEQ. The CDR3 reads CASSPFVTSGSYEQYF. The CDR3 nucleotides are TGTGCCAGCAGCCCTTTCGTGACTAGCGGTTCCTACGAGCAGTACTTC.

This clone was seen a handful of times. This chain joins TRBV15 and TRBJ1-5; no clear D. The CDR3 totals 12 residues. V was cut by 0 bases and J by 7 bases, with 4 bases left in between. Germline V gives CDR1 LNHNV, CDR2 YYDKDF (reference sequence). CDR3 bases: TGTGCCACCAGCAGAGATAAACAGCCCCAGCATTTT. This gives the protein CATSRDKQPQHF.

For this clone: The junction and the germline gene differ at one end; a read error may be behind it. V usage is TRBV6-6 and J usage is TRBJ1-5; 7 bases align to TRBD1. CDR1 and CDR2 from the germline V gene are MNHNY and SVGAGI (reference sequence). The CDR3 totals 15 residues. CDR3 DNA: TGTGCCAGCAGTTTTTCGGTCACGCCCGGGACAGTAGTAATTTTT. Residues: CASSFSVTPGTVVIF.

The chain recombines TRBV14 with TRBJ2-5, with 11 nucleotides matching TRBD1. CDR3 length: 16 amino acids. CDR1 is SGHDN and CDR2 is FVKESK in the germline V gene. Trimming at V came to 0 bases and at J to 4 bases, leaving 4 bases not matched to a gene. The CDR3 DNA follows: TGTGCCAGCAGCCAAGACGGACAGGGGGCTGGAGAGACCCAGTACTTC. Amino acids: CASSQDGQGAGETQYF.

The rearrangement links TRBV7-2 to TRBJ1-3, with D possibly TRBD1 on 5 matching bases. Trimming cost V 1 base and J 0 bases, with 10 bases left between them. The length of the CDR3 is 16 residues. The germline gives CDR1 SGHTA, CDR2 FQGNSA. Written as DNA, the CDR3 is TGTGCCAGCAGCTTAGAGTGGGGCTACTCTGGAAACACCATATATTTT. Protein product: CASSLEWGYSGNTIYF.

In its sample, this clone was seen many times. This chain connects TRBV2 to TRBJ2-7, with a weak D call TRBD1 (5 bases). CDR1 SNHLY and CDR2 FYNNEI come from the germline V gene. Trimming left V 4 bases short and J 3 bases short, with 7 bases between. This CDR3 is 12 amino acids long. The CDR3 loop reads CASSVRDYEQYF. DNA of the CDR3: TGTGCCAGCAGTGTCAGGGACTACGAGCAGTACTTC.

This chain joins TRBV28 and TRBJ1-4; 8 nucleotides match TRBD1. This CDR3 spans 14 amino acids. V shed 6 bases and J 8 bases; nucleotides not matched to a gene: 8. Germline V lookup: CDR1 MDHEN, CDR2 SYDVKM. The CDR3 spells CASRGGQGREKLFF. In DNA form, the CDR3 reads TGTGCCAGCAGGGGAGGACAGGGCCGCGAAAAACTGTTTTTT.

This chain links TRBV6-1 with TRBJ2-7; 8 bases are a match to TRBD2. The CDR3 is 14 amino acids. V lost 7 bases and J lost 2; bases outside the gene matches: 7. Germline V gives CDR1 MNHNS, CDR2 SASEGT. CDR3 amino acids: CASNERGPTYEQYF. The CDR3 coding sequence is TGTGCCAGCAACGAGCGGGGGCCCACCTACGAGCAGTACTTC.

The rearrangement joins TRBV9 to TRBJ2-7; D might be TRBD1 (6 bases). The CDR3 has 14 amino acids. CDR1 and CDR2 (germline): SGDLS, YYNGEE. V lost 4 bases to trimming and J lost 3 bases, with 14 bases between them. The DNA of the CDR3 is TGTGCCAGCAGCCTCCAGACAGGTAGCTACGAGCAGTACTTC. It yields the protein CASSLQTGSYEQYF.